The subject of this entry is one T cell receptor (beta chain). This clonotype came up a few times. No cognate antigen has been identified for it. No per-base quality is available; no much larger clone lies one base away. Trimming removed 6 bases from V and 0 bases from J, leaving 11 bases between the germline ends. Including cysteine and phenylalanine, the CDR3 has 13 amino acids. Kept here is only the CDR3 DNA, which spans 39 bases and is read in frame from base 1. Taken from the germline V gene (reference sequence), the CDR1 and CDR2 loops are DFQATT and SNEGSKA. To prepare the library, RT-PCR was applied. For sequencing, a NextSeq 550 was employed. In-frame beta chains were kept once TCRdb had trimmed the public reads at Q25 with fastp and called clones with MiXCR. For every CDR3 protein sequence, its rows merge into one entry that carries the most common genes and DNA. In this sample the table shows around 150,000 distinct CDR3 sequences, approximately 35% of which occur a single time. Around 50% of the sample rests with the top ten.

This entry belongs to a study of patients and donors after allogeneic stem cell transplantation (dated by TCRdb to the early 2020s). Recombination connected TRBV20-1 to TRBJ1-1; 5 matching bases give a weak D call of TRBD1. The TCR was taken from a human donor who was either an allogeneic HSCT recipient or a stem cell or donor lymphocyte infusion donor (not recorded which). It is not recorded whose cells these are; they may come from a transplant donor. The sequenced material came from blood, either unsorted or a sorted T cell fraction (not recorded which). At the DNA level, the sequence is TGCAGTGCAGCAAGGACATTGAACACTGAAGCTTTCTTT. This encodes CSAARTLNTEAFF.